A selection of T cell receptor beta chains follows, all from one sample in a study of cytomegalovirus exposure and HLA in healthy donors. Some clones are missing from TCRdb's copy, which holds only in-frame ones; the method was immunoSEQ multiplex PCR. This repertoire shows over 100,000 clones, 63% found once; its top ten account for about 9%. The sequencing input was PBMCs. These receptors came from a middle-aged man in good health and CMV-seropositive. Each CDR3 is given with its conserved first and last residue. A D gene is named only where the DNA matches it firmly. Size is stated for part of the rows, as once, few or many counts, or as a class when the clone is expanded.

D: NA
V: TRBV12-5
J: TRBJ2-2
size: few
DNA: TGTGCTAGTGGTTCAGGGGATACCGGGGAGCTGTTTTTT
CDR3: CASGSGDTGELFF

D: NA
V: TRBV7-2
J: TRBJ2-3
size: NA
DNA: TGTGCCAGCAGCTTCAGCGGCGCGGGGACGGATTCCACAGATACGCAGTATTTT
CDR3: CASSFSGAGTDSTDTQYF

D: NA
V: TRBV27
J: TRBJ2-7
size: few
DNA: TGTGCCAGCAGTTCTCGGCGGGACTCTATCTCCTACGAGCAGTACTTC
CDR3: CASSSRRDSISYEQYF

D: TRBD1
V: TRBV27
J: TRBJ2-1
size: NA
DNA: TGTGCCAGCAAAACAGGGGCCCCCAACAATGAGCAGTTCTTC
CDR3: CASKTGAPNNEQFF

D: TRBD1
V: TRBV7-8
J: TRBJ2-7
size: NA
DNA: TGTGCCAGCAGCTTCTTCGACCAGGGGGCCTACGAGCAGTACTTC
CDR3: CASSFFDQGAYEQYF

D: NA
V: TRBV6-5
J: TRBJ1-4
size: few
DNA: TGTGCCAGCAGTTACTCTCAGGGAGGGGGAAAACTGTTTTTT
CDR3: CASSYSQGGGKLFF

D: NA
V: TRBV6-5
J: TRBJ2-3
size: NA
DNA: TGTGCCAGCAAGACTCCGGGGGTTCAAGATACGCAGTATTTT
CDR3: CASKTPGVQDTQYF

D: TRBD2
V: TRBV2
J: TRBJ2-2
size: many
DNA: TGTGCCAGCAATAGCGGGAGGGCCGGAATCGGGGAGCTGTTTTTT
CDR3: CASNSGRAGIGELFF

D: TRBD1
V: TRBV28
J: TRBJ2-7
size: NA
DNA: TGTGCCAGCAGTTCCCAAGACAGGGAACTGTACTTC
CDR3: CASSSQDRELYF

D: TRBD1
V: TRBV5-6
J: TRBJ1-6
size: NA
DNA: TGTGCCAGCAGCTTGCTACAGGGGGCCCTCCACTTT
CDR3: CASSLLQGALHF

D: NA
V: TRBV2
J: TRBJ1-6
size: NA
DNA: TGTGCCAGCATTGAGCTCACAGGTTCACCCCTCCACTTT
CDR3: CASIELTGSPLHF

D: NA
V: TRBV5-4
J: TRBJ2-3
size: NA
DNA: TGTGCCAGCAGGCCGGGAGCAGGTTCCGGGGGCACAGATACGCAGTATTTT
CDR3: CASRPGAGSGGTDTQYF

D: NA
V: TRBV29-1
J: TRBJ2-1
size: NA
DNA: TGCAGCGTCGACTACCGGGCCGGGATCTTGCAGTTCTTC
CDR3: CSVDYRAGILQFF

D: NA
V: TRBV4-2
J: TRBJ2-7
size: NA
DNA: TGTGCCAGCAGCCATAGTCATAGTCCGGAGCAGTACTTC
CDR3: CASSHSHSPEQYF

D: TRBD1
V: TRBV6-1
J: TRBJ1-1
size: NA
DNA: TGTGCCAGCAGTGAAAGGGACAGAGAGAACACTGAAGCTTTCTTT
CDR3: CASSERDRENTEAFF

D: NA
V: TRBV4-1
J: TRBJ2-3
size: NA
DNA: TGCGCCAGCAGTCTTAGCACAGATACGCAGTATTTT
CDR3: CASSLSTDTQYF

D: TRBD1
V: TRBV30
J: TRBJ1-2
size: NA
DNA: TGTGCCTGGAGTGGGGGACAGAGAGGCTACACCTTC
CDR3: CAWSGGQRGYTF

D: TRBD2
V: TRBV5-6
J: TRBJ2-5
size: NA
DNA: TGTGCCAGCAGCTGGACTAGCGGGGCTAATCAGTACTTC
CDR3: CASSWTSGANQYF

D: NA
V: TRBV18
J: TRBJ2-1
size: NA
DNA: TGTGCCAGCTCACCAAGCCGCGATGAGCAGTTCTTC
CDR3: CASSPSRDEQFF

D: NA
V: TRBV5-1
J: TRBJ2-6
size: NA
DNA: TGCGCCAGCAGCCCGCAGGGCTCTGGGGCCAACGTCCTGACTTTC
CDR3: CASSPQGSGANVLTF

D: TRBD1
V: TRBV9
J: TRBJ2-1
size: once
DNA: TGTGCCAGCAGCGTAGGTTCTGGGACAGGTTCCTACAATGAGCAGTTCTTC
CDR3: CASSVGSGTGSYNEQFF

D: NA
V: TRBV6-1
J: TRBJ2-1
size: NA
DNA: TGTGCCAGCAGTCCCGGGACTCCCCAAAGTGAGCAGTTCTTC
CDR3: CASSPGTPQSEQFF

D: NA
V: TRBV25-1
J: TRBJ2-2
size: few
DNA: TGTGCCAGCAGTGTGGCGGGACGATACACCGGGGAGCTGTTTTTT
CDR3: CASSVAGRYTGELFF

D: TRBD1
V: TRBV4-3
J: TRBJ2-5
size: NA
DNA: TGCGCCAGCAGCCAAGGACAGGGGGTAGAGACCCAGTACTTC
CDR3: CASSQGQGVETQYF

D: NA
V: TRBV4-3
J: TRBJ2-1
size: NA
DNA: TGCGCCAGCAGCCAAGATGGCATTGCCGAGCAGTTCTTC
CDR3: CASSQDGIAEQFF

D: NA
V: TRBV5-4
J: TRBJ1-6
size: NA
DNA: TGTGCCAGCAGCTACCTTGGGAGGTCACCCCTCCACTTT
CDR3: CASSYLGRSPLHF

D: TRBD1
V: TRBV5-1
J: TRBJ2-7
size: NA
DNA: TGCGCCAGCAGCCTATCAGGGGGCCTATCCTACGAGCAGTACTTC
CDR3: CASSLSGGLSYEQYF

D: TRBD2
V: TRBV7-2
J: TRBJ2-7
size: NA
DNA: TGTGCCAGCAGCTTAACCAGCGGGAGAAACAACGAGCAGTACTTC
CDR3: CASSLTSGRNNEQYF

D: TRBD1
V: TRBV11-2
J: TRBJ1-1
size: NA
DNA: TGTGCCAGCAGCCACTATGGGGGTCCGGGACAGGGAAACACTGAAGCTTTCTTT
CDR3: CASSHYGGPGQGNTEAFF

D: NA
V: TRBV6-1
J: TRBJ1-1
size: NA
DNA: TGTGCCAGCAGTGAATGGGGGCTTAACACTGAAGCTTTCTTT
CDR3: CASSEWGLNTEAFF

D: TRBD1
V: TRBV27
J: TRBJ1-1
size: NA
DNA: TGTGTCTCCGGACAGGGTTCGACTGAAGCTTTCTTT
CDR3: CVSGQGSTEAFF

D: TRBD1
V: TRBV5-4
J: TRBJ2-1
size: NA
DNA: TGTGCCAGCAGACCGACAGGGGGATGGGGCAATGAGCAGTTCTTC
CDR3: CASRPTGGWGNEQFF

D: NA
V: TRBV18
J: TRBJ2-1
size: NA
DNA: TGTGCCAGCTCACCACCGTCCAGTTACAATGAGCAGTTCTTC
CDR3: CASSPPSSYNEQFF

D: NA
V: TRBV5-6
J: TRBJ2-1
size: NA
DNA: TGTGCCAGCAGCTTGGGCGCGGGTGAGCAGTTCTTC
CDR3: CASSLGAGEQFF

D: NA
V: TRBV4-2
J: TRBJ1-4
size: NA
DNA: TGTGCCAGCAGCCAGGAGGCCGGGAATACCAATGAAAAACTGTTTTTT
CDR3: CASSQEAGNTNEKLFF

D: NA
V: TRBV7-9
J: TRBJ2-1
size: NA
DNA: TGTGCCAGCAGCCTGACGGGAAGTGAGCAGTTCTTC
CDR3: CASSLTGSEQFF

D: TRBD1
V: TRBV25-1
J: TRBJ2-7
size: few
DNA: TGTGCCAGCAGTAAGGCAGGGGGTTCCTACGAGCAGTACTTC
CDR3: CASSKAGGSYEQYF

D: NA
V: TRBV6-5
J: TRBJ1-2
size: NA
DNA: TGTGCCAGCAGTTATCGCGATGAGCTATTTGGCTACACCTTC
CDR3: CASSYRDELFGYTF

D: NA
V: TRBV6-7
J: TRBJ2-1
size: NA
DNA: TGTGCCAGCAGTTACTCGAAATCGGGTAGCTCCTACAATGAGCAGTTCTTC
CDR3: CASSYSKSGSSYNEQFF